This TCR beta chain was identified in a study of blood T cell repertoires in COVID-19 (dated by TCRdb to 2020 to 2021). About the investigation overall: Samples covering the acute and convalescent phases of COVID-19 were provided by collaborators in the United States, Italy and Spain. The prospective study material was composed of cDNA or gDNA derived from T cells, B-cell-depleted T cells, or PBMCs. The dataset comprised deeply sampled blood TCRbeta repertoires from subjects exposed to, actively infected with, or recovered from COVID-19. The repertoires were made available in a free public database intended to serve as a resource for research on the immune response to SARS-CoV-2. Samples came from the ongoing ImmuneRACE study (first 160 participants) plus 1,254 subjects from 6 global collaborators. The sample metadata nearly always contained a de-identified subject ID, COVID-19 status, age in years and sex. Where available, HLA class I and class II types were obtained from metadata supplied by the sample provider rather than from assay-based typing. Results the study describes overall, beyond this receptor: The quantity of clinical and demographic metadata differed by source and by participant and was supplied without curation.

The CDR3 measures 15 amino acids from cysteine to phenylalanine. Only the CDR3 portion is preserved as DNA: 45 bases, with reading frame beginning at the first base. V and J lose 1 base and 2 bases, and a span of 13 bases separates them. From a lookup of the germline V gene (reference sequence), CDR1 and CDR2 are SGHKS and YYEKEE. The immunoSEQ Assay, a bias-controlled multiplex PCR, was used to amplify TCRbeta CDR3 regions from genomic DNA. The source study handled its data this way. The number of nucleated cells in each sample was estimated by amplification of reference gene primers within the assay. To quantify the absolute abundance of each unique TCRbeta CDR3 rearrangement, sequence reads were collapsed and filtered. Productive Simpson clonality was computed per sample as the square root of Simpson's diversity index over productive rearrangements. Imported from immuneACCESS, the table was reduced by TCRdb to in-frame sequences with V and J called. These copies leave out some clones; in studies compared against another copy, an unresolved V gene accounts for under half, and the cause of the remainder is not known. V and J calls and clone size come straight from that table; D and trimming were deduced from the DNA. The sample table holds some 340,000 clones, of which around nine tenths were seen once. The ten most abundant clones make up roughly 3.6% of the sample.

As for this clone: What this receptor recognizes is not known. No base qualities exist here, and no much larger clone lies one base off it.

In the prospective study, participants were about 18 to 100 years old, resided in fewer than 25 geographic areas of the United States, and were enrolled through a virtual design. Cohort assignment in the prospective study relied on participant-reported clinical history from a screening survey and a study questionnaire. A participant counted as exposed if, within 2 weeks of entering the study, that participant had been in contact with someone who had a PCR-confirmed or clinician-diagnosed COVID-19 case. Mobile phlebotomists in the prospective study collected whole blood, serum and a nasopharyngeal or oropharyngeal swab from every participant. Over a 2-month period, participants in the prospective study had the option of providing additional blood draws and questionnaires. Before DNA extraction, blood samples from the prospective study were shipped at room temperature or frozen.

What was sequenced was PBMCs or T cells enriched from blood (not recorded which). The sequence links TRBV5-5 to TRBJ2-7, with the D gene not confidently named. This TCR was recovered from a woman aged 25 to 39 who had been exposed to COVID-19. CDR3 reads: CASSLSSVTAYEQYF. The DNA sequence follows: TGTGCCAGCAGCTTGTCAAGCGTCACTGCCTACGAGCAGTACTTC.